This T cell receptor (beta chain) came from a study of CD8 T cells in ankylosing spondylitis. Study-level results: What seemed typical of ankylosing spondylitis blood was a TCR beta motif built from several highly homologous variants.

About this clonotype: The antigen remains unidentified.

TCRdb redid the calling of the 5' RACE reads with MiXCR, one entry per CDR3 protein. The table shows a few hundred thousand distinct CDR3 sequences, with around 20% occurring only once. The material sequenced was blood, either unsorted or a sorted T cell fraction (not recorded which). This TCR came from a male donor with ankylosing spondylitis.

The DNA of the CDR3 is TGTGCCAGCAGTGGGCTATCGTGGCCCCAGCATTTT. This translates into CASSGLSWPQHF. The chain is built from TRBV12-3 or TRBV12-4 and TRBJ1-5; D uncertain. V was pared by 5 bases and J by 9 bases, with 11 bases between. CDR3 length equals 12 residues.